This T cell receptor (beta chain) was documented in a study of T-cell memory formation after mild COVID-19. The 5'RACE method, run with constant-segment primers, produced TCR alpha and TCR beta cDNA libraries (carrying sample barcodes and UMIs). MiXCR, run by TCRdb on the 5' RACE reads, gives a single entry per CDR3 protein. The sample holds over 400,000 distinct CDR3 sequences, 20% to 25% seen once. This TCR came from an adult woman who had mild COVID-19 (a few samples of this study predate the infection). Cell type and time point are not known. Sample: PBMCs or a T cell subset sorted from them (not recorded which).

CDR3 coding DNA: TGCAGTGCTAGTGAGGGAATTGGGTACGAGCAGTACTTC. Residues: CSASEGIGYEQYF. This sequence joins TRBV20-1 and TRBJ2-7, with TRBD2 as a possible D gene (5 bases). Per germline, CDR1 DFQATT and CDR2 SNEGSKA (reference sequence). Trimming shortened V by 3 bases and J by 4 bases, and 13 bases separated the two germline ends. CDR3 length equals 13 residues.